These 20 T cell receptor beta chains were sequenced from one sample in a study of CD8 T cells in ankylosing spondylitis. Study-wide results and limits: What seemed typical of ankylosing spondylitis blood was a TCR beta motif built from eight highly homologous variants.

From the 5' RACE reads, TCRdb called clonotypes with MiXCR, one entry per CDR3 protein. This sample yields around 770,000 distinct CDR3 sequences, of which around 20% are seen a single time; 15% to 20% belongs to the top ten. These TCRs are of unknown antigen specificity. Sequenced sample: blood, either unsorted or a sorted T cell fraction (not recorded which). Receptors were obtained from a male donor with ankylosing spondylitis.

The rearrangement links TRBV6-4 to TRBJ2-3; D may be TRBD1 or TRBD2 (6 bases each). The CDR3 has 15 amino acids. Trimming pared 4 bases from V and 2 bases from J, leaving 13 bases between. Germline V gene data show CDR1 as MRHNA and CDR2 as SNTAGT. The CDR3 DNA is TGTGCCAGCAGTGTAGGAGGGGGTAACACAGATACGCAGTATTTT. As protein: CASSVGGGNTDTQYF.

This clonotype was detected many times. J is TRBJ1-1 and V is TRBV12-3 or TRBV12-4; D is ambiguous. This CDR3 has 11 amino acids. V lost 7 bases to trimming and J lost 10 bases, with 13 bases between them. The CDR3 DNA reads as TGTGCCAGCACCGGTGGTAGGATAGCTTTCTTT. This gives the protein CASTGGRIAFF.

The rearrangement joins TRBV12-3 or TRBV12-4 to TRBJ1-5, with D maybe TRBD1 (5 bases). V dropped 2 bases and J dropped 0 bases, with 8 bases sitting between them. There are 15 residues in the CDR3. In DNA form, the CDR3 reads TGTGCCAGCAGTTTAAAAGGGGTTAGCAATCAGCCCCAGCATTTT. It specifies CASSLKGVSNQPQHF.

This clonotype was seen a few times. The rearrangement joins TRBV7-2 to TRBJ2-7; 7 bases line up with TRBD1. CDR3 length equals 15 residues. V shed 0 bases and J 3 bases; nucleotides not matched to a gene: 5. Germline V CDR1 and CDR2: SGHTA, FQGNSA. CDR3 amino acids: CASSLAGGQLYEQYF. The CDR3 DNA sequence: TGTGCCAGCAGCTTAGCAGGGGGACAGCTCTACGAGCAGTACTTC.

V usage is TRBV11-1 and J usage is TRBJ2-7; perhaps D is TRBD1 or TRBD2 (5 bases each). From germline, CDR1 is SGHAT and CDR2 FQDESV (reference sequence). V lost 4 bases and J 3 bases, leaving 16 bases between the germline ends. The CDR3 has 15 residues. The CDR3, as DNA: TGTGCCAGCAGCTCCGATCGACTGGGGGTCTACGAGCAGTACTTC. It translates to CASSSDRLGVYEQYF.

This clonotype was recorded a few times. V is TRBV9 and J is TRBJ2-3; D is possibly TRBD1 (5 bases). CDR3 length equals 20 residues. Germline assignment: CDR1 SGDLS and CDR2 YYNGEE. Trimming shortened V by 4 bases and J by 2 bases, and 29 bases separated the two germline ends. In DNA form, the CDR3 reads TGTGCCAGCAGCACGACCCTCTCTGGGGCGGTCAAAGAACCCACAGATACGCAGTATTTT. Translated, it gives CASSTTLSGAVKEPTDTQYF.

V usage is TRBV7-9 and J usage is TRBJ2-7; a possible D gene is TRBD1 (6 bases). The CDR3 extends over 14 amino acids. The V end was cut by 1 base, the J end by 7 bases, with 14 bases between. CDR1 and CDR2 from the germline V gene are SEHNR and FQNEAQ (reference sequence). The CDR3 sequence: CASSLGTGFGEQYF. The CDR3 DNA follows: TGTGCCAGCAGCTTAGGAACAGGGTTTGGGGAGCAGTACTTC.

This chain uses TRBV20-1 with TRBJ1-2; D not certain. The V and J ends lost 6 bases and 6 bases respectively, with 17 bases between them. The CDR3 consists of 13 residues. Germline V gives CDR1 DFQATT, CDR2 SNEGSKA (reference sequence). The CDR3 region is CSAPANSLDGYTF. In DNA, the CDR3 is TGCAGTGCCCCGGCCAATAGCCTTGATGGCTACACCTTC.

The chain is built from TRBV20-1 and TRBJ2-3, with 8 bases aligning to TRBD2. CDR3 size: 15 residues. V shed 6 bases, J shed 4 bases, and the junction held 12 bases outside the gene matches. Looked up from germline, CDR1 is DFQATT and CDR2 is SNEGSKA (reference sequence). CDR3 residues: CSARLAGRLADTQYF. CDR3 sequence (DNA): TGCAGTGCCCGCTTAGCGGGAAGGCTTGCAGATACGCAGTATTTT.

Only a few counts were recorded for this clonotype. CDR3 sequence (DNA): TGTGCCAGCAGCCCCTCGACTAGAGGGGGGTACAATGAGCAGTTCTTC. It yields the protein CASSPSTRGGYNEQFF. The gene calls are TRBV7-6 and TRBJ2-1; D possibly uses TRBD1 or TRBD2 (6 bases each). Germline V gives CDR1 SGHVS, CDR2 FNYEAQ. V dropped 5 bases and J dropped 4 bases, with 18 bases sitting between them. This CDR3 is built from 16 residues. Using reference TRBV7-6 and TRBJ2-1 for the parts outside the CDR3, the full variable domain is GAGVSQSPRYKVTKRGQDVALRCDPISGHVSLYWYRQALGQGPEFLTYFNYEAQQDKSGLPNDRFSAERPEGSISTLTIQRTEQRDSAMYRCASSPSTRGGYNEQFFGPGTRLTVL.

This clonotype has only a few counts. The chain links TRBV27 to TRBJ2-7; possibly TRBD1 for D (5 bases). Trimming shortened V by 7 bases and J by 0 bases, and 22 bases separated the two germline ends. This CDR3 spans 17 amino acids. Germline loops: CDR1 MNHEY, CDR2 SMNVEV (reference sequence). The chain's CDR3 is CASTRYPPTEISYEQYF. The CDR3 nucleotides read TGTGCCAGCACCCGTTACCCTCCGACAGAGATCTCCTACGAGCAGTACTTC.

V gene TRBV5-1 combines with J gene TRBJ2-3; D unclear. This CDR3 contains 14 residues. Trimming stripped 2 bases from V and 2 bases from J, with 9 bases between. Per the germline V gene, CDR1 is SGHRS and CDR2 is YFSETQ. The CDR3 bases are TGCGCCAGCAGCTTCGACTTTCACACAGATACGCAGTATTTT. Its protein is CASSFDFHTDTQYF.

The chain joins TRBV5-5 to TRBJ2-5, with TRBD2 as a possible D gene (5 bases). Trimming cost V 0 bases and J 1 base, with 13 bases left between them. CDR3 size: 16 residues. From germline, CDR1 is SGHKS and CDR2 YYEKEE (reference sequence). In DNA, the CDR3 is TGTGCCAGCAGCTTGGGGACTCACGGACTCCAAGAGACCCAGTACTTC. It encodes CASSLGTHGLQETQYF.

The V and J genes are TRBV6-5 and TRBJ2-5; D call uncertain. CDR3 length equals 14 residues. The V gene's germline CDR1 is MNHEY and CDR2 SVGAGI. The ends were cut back, 0 bases at V and 2 bases at J, with 7 bases in the middle. CDR3 DNA: TGTGCCAGCAGTTACTCTAGGTTACAAGAGACCCAGTACTTC. This sequence encodes CASSYSRLQETQYF.

This clonotype was observed a handful of times. The gene calls are TRBV6-5 and TRBJ2-7, with 16 bases matching TRBD2. The J segment lost 6 bases and the V segment lost 4 bases, leaving 6 bases of the junction unmatched. The CDR3 runs to 16 residues. Germline CDR1 and CDR2: MNHEY and SVGAGI. CDR3 coding DNA: TGTGCCAGCAGTTTCGGGACTAGCGGGAGGGCCTCCGAGCAGTACTTC. The encoded protein is CASSFGTSGRASEQYF.

At least ten counts were recorded for this clonotype. The gene calls are TRBV28 and TRBJ1-1; maybe TRBD1 (6 bases). Germline CDR1 is MDHEN and CDR2 is SYDVKM. V lost 6 bases and J lost 4, with 12 bases in between. This CDR3 spans 13 amino acids. CDR3 residues: CASSLTGRTEAFF. CDR3 DNA sequence: TGTGCCAGCAGCCTAACAGGGCGCACTGAAGCTTTCTTT.

This chain joins TRBV2 and TRBJ2-3; tentatively, D is TRBD2 (5 bases). Trimming shortened V by 4 bases and J by 6 bases, and 11 bases separated the two germline ends. The germline CDR1 and CDR2 sequences are SNHLY and FYNNEI. CDR3 length equals 13 residues. This chain's CDR3 is CASSVRGMDTQYF. The CDR3 nucleotides are TGTGCCAGCAGTGTACGAGGGATGGATACGCAGTATTTT.

The chain employs TRBV3-1 and TRBJ2-1, with 7 bases fitting TRBD2. Germline CDR1 reads LGHDT; CDR2 reads YNNKEL (reference sequence). With V trimmed by 4 bases and J by 8 bases, 8 bases remained unmatched. This CDR3 spans 14 amino acids. The CDR3 reads CASSPSWGGDEQFF. The CDR3 DNA is TGTGCCAGCAGCCCCAGTTGGGGAGGGGATGAGCAGTTCTTC.

The chain couples TRBV25-1 to TRBJ1-1; 7 bases are shared with TRBD1. From germline, CDR1 is MGHDK and CDR2 SYGVNS. V was pared by 4 bases and J by 1 base, with 6 bases of the junction left unmatched. The CDR3 covers 15 residues. CDR3 DNA sequence: TGTGCCAGCAGTGTAACAGGGGCCAGGAACACTGAAGCTTTCTTT. Translation gives CASSVTGARNTEAFF.

This clonotype was recorded a few times. This chain uses TRBV7-8 with TRBJ2-7, with D perhaps TRBD1 (5 bases). V dropped 6 bases and J dropped 1 base, with 19 bases sitting between them. Germline CDR1 is SGHVS and CDR2 is FQNEAQ. This CDR3 comprises 16 residues. The CDR3 loop is CASRSNGAVSSYEQYF. The DNA for the CDR3 is TGTGCCAGCAGATCGAATGGGGCAGTCTCTTCCTACGAGCAGTACTTC.